This TCR beta chain comes out of a study of cytomegalovirus exposure and HLA in healthy donors. General study points: Per a later analysis, HLA-associated TCR beta chains showed more clonal expansion than other, equally common TCR beta chains. Altogether, 160 or so TCR beta chains were recorded as cytomegalovirus-associated.

The PCR employed 60 Vbeta primers together with 13 Jbeta primers. Sequenced by immunoSEQ multiplex PCR; TCRdb stores in-frame clones only, minus some. The table records some 100,000 clones, around 83% of them present only once. In the case of this clone: The antigen remains unidentified.

This TCR was sampled from a young woman in good health and CMV-seronegative. Input material: PBMCs.

The CDR3 region is CASSLTGGGAPGSTGELFF. For the CDR3, the DNA is TGTGCCAGCAGCTTAACAGGCGGGGGGGCCCCGGGGAGCACCGGGGAGCTGTTTTTT. The J gene is TRBJ2-2, the V gene TRBV7-3; 9 bases are a match to TRBD2. CDR3 length: 19 amino acids. CDR1 and CDR2 (germline): SGHTA, FQGTGA. Trimming took 0 bases from V and 4 from J; bases not matched to a gene: 12.